This TCR beta chain is from a study of cytotoxic CD8 clonotypes in ibrutinib-treated CLL. Study details: Over 10 relapsed/refractory, approximately 15 treatment-naive; under 18 IGHV unmutated.

The intended depth for sequencing was 1 in 200,000 to 1 in 1 million T cells. Using immunoSEQ multiplex PCR, the repertoire was profiled, and TCRdb retains in-frame clones only, with some absent. Here the sample spans roughly 130,000 clones, 91% being singletons. Notes on the study in general: Clonality climbed at ibrutinib response, then dropped toward baseline at progression.

This CDR3 is 16 amino acids long. Trimming removed 3 bases from V and 0 bases from J, with 14 bases in between. Germline CDR1 MDHEN, CDR2 SYDVKM. With regard to this clone: Its antigen is not known.

The chain uses TRBV28 and TRBJ1-2; a possible D gene is TRBD1 (6 bases). The receptor was derived from a human donor with chronic lymphocytic leukemia. The sequencing here drew on PBMCs, taken after 12 months of ibrutinib treatment. CDR3 loop: CASSFNREGANYGYTF. CDR3 DNA sequence: TGTGCCAGCAGTTTCAACAGGGAAGGAGCTAACTATGGCTACACCTTC.